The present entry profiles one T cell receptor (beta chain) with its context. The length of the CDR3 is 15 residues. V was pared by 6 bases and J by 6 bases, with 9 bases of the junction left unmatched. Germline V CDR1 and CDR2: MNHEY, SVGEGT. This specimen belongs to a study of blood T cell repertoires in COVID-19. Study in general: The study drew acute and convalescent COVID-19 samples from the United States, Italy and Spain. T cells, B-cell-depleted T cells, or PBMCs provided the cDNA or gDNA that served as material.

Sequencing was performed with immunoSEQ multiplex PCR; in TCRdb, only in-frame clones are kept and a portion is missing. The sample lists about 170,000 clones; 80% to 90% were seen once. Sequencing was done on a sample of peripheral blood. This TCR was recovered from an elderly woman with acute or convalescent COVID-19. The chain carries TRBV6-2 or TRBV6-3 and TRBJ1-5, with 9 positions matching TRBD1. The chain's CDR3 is CASSAGTGRGQPQHF. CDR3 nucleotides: TGTGCCAGCAGCGCAGGGACAGGGCGGGGTCAGCCCCAGCATTTT.